This entry lists 23 T cell receptor beta chains sequenced from one sample in a study of T cells in Graves' hyperthyroidism and ophthalmopathy. The source material, RNA transcripts, was used to amplify TCR beta CDR3 regions. The TCR CDR3 first-round RT-PCR relied on the HTBI primer set. TCRdb redid the calling of the multiplex PCR reads with MiXCR, one entry per CDR3 protein. The repertoire holds about 840,000 distinct CDR3 sequences, with around 38% as singletons. The sequenced sample consisted of blood. These receptors were collected from a man between 18 and 29 years old with Graves' hyperthyroidism.

This clonotype was found many times. This chain joins TRBV5-1 and TRBJ2-7; 10 nucleotides agree with TRBD2. V was clipped by 4 bases and J by 7 bases; unmatched bases: 8. The CDR3 covers 14 residues. Germline V gene lookup returns CDR1 SGHRS and CDR2 YFSETQ. As DNA, the CDR3 is TGCGCCAGCAGCGTGGAGCGGGAGGGGCAAGAGCAGTACTTC. It yields the protein CASSVEREGQEQYF.

The genes are TRBV20-1 and TRBJ2-6, with a weak D call TRBD1 (7 bases). Germline CDR1 and CDR2: DFQATT and SNEGSKA (reference sequence). CDR3 length: 13 amino acids. Trimming left V 6 bases short and J 6 bases short, with 12 bases between. In nucleotides, the CDR3 is TGCAGTGCAAGGAGGGGGCAGGCCAACGTCCTGACTTTC. Its protein is CSARRGQANVLTF.

For this clonotype: A read error is possible here, since a much larger clone lies one base away. V and J are TRBV19 and TRBJ2-5; TRBD1 matches at 8 bases. The germline V gene has CDR1 LNHDA and CDR2 SQIVND (reference sequence). After removal of 6 bases from V and 2 bases from J, the junction contained 2 bases not matched to a gene. The CDR3 consists of 13 residues. CDR3 nucleotide sequence: TGTGCCAGTAGGGACAGGGAGCAAGAGACCCAGTACTTC. Encoded protein: CASRDREQETQYF. The full variable domain, rest sourced from reference TRBV19 and TRBJ2-5, is DGGITQSPKYLFRKEGQNVTLSCEQNLNHDAMYWYRQDPGQGLRLIYYSQIVNDFQKGDIAEGYSVSREKKESFPLTVTSAQKNPTAFYLCASRDREQETQYFGPGTRLLVL.

This clonotype was recorded a few times. An end of the junction differs from the germline gene, which may be a read error. V is TRBV7-9 and J is TRBJ2-5, with D perhaps TRBD1 or TRBD2 (6 bases each). The CDR3 extends over 15 amino acids. From germline, CDR1 is SEHNR and CDR2 FQNEAQ (reference sequence). The CDR3 nucleotides are TGCGCCAGCAGCCCGGAGGGGGGAGTCCCCGAGACCCAGTACTTC. Translation: CASSPEGGVPETQYF.

CDR3 in DNA: TGTGCCAGCAGTTTTGGGACAGGGGGCGGCTATGGCTACACCTTC. Its translation is CASSFGTGGGYGYTF. The chain carries TRBV12-3 or TRBV12-4 and TRBJ1-2; 12 positions agree with TRBD1. The trim removed 3 bases at V and 4 bases at J, leaving 3 bases unmatched. CDR3 length: 15 residues.

This clonotype came up many times. The chain carries TRBV9 and TRBJ1-2; possible D gene TRBD1, 6 bases. From germline, CDR1 is SGDLS and CDR2 YYNGEE. Deletions cut 3 bases from V and 7 bases from J, with 19 bases between. This CDR3 has 15 residues. DNA for the CDR3: TGTGCCAGCAGCGATCGAACAGGGTGGGAGTTTGGCTACACCTTC. This gives the protein CASSDRTGWEFGYTF.

On this clonotype: One end of the junction is discordant with germline, which a read error may explain. The rearrangement links TRBV15 to TRBJ2-7; D gene uncertain. The CDR3 covers 15 residues. From germline, CDR1 is LNHNV and CDR2 YYDKDF (reference sequence). In nucleotides, the CDR3 is TGTGCCACCAGCAGAGATAGGAAAGGCCTCTACGGGCAGTACTTC. Protein product: CATSRDRKGLYGQYF.

This clonotype was found many times. The gene calls are TRBV2 and TRBJ1-6; D remains unclear. This CDR3 spans 14 amino acids. Trimming pared 6 bases from V and 5 bases from J, leaving 11 bases between. Germline V CDR1 and CDR2: SNHLY, FYNNEI. The CDR3 sequence is CASSPGSHNSPLHF. In nucleotides, the CDR3 is TGTGCCAGCAGCCCCGGGAGCCATAATTCACCCCTCCACTTT.

The rearrangement uses TRBV7-8 and TRBJ2-7; 8 bases line up with TRBD1. After removal of 5 bases from V and 5 bases from J, the junction contained 11 bases not matched to a gene. The CDR3 consists of 15 residues. Germline V gene lookup returns CDR1 SGHVS and CDR2 FQNEAQ. The chain's CDR3 is CASSLPDRATHEQYF. The CDR3 nucleotides are TGTGCCAGCAGCCTCCCGGACAGGGCTACCCACGAGCAGTACTTC.

This clonotype appeared many times. This chain connects TRBV29-1 to TRBJ2-5, with no clear D. This CDR3 has 12 residues. The V and J ends lost 5 bases and 3 bases respectively, with 10 bases between them. The germline V gene has CDR1 SQVTM and CDR2 ANQGSEA. The CDR3 nucleotides are TGCAGCGTTTCGTATTCCGAAGAGACCCAGTACTTC. It yields the protein CSVSYSEETQYF.

The chain combines TRBV12-3 or TRBV12-4 with TRBJ2-7, with TRBD2 as a possible D gene (7 bases). This CDR3 is built from 14 residues. The V and J ends lost 6 bases and 5 bases respectively, with 17 bases between them. CDR3 DNA: TGTGCCAGCAGGCACAGGGAGGGTCCCAACGAGCAGTACTTC. Protein sequence: CASRHREGPNEQYF.

This clonotype was seen repeatedly, ten times or more. The rearrangement links TRBV10-3 to TRBJ1-6; D remains unclear. Germline values: CDR1 ENHRY, CDR2 SYGVKD. This CDR3 is built from 13 residues. V lost 2 bases, J lost 8 bases, and 7 bases lay in between. The CDR3 sequence is CAISEDVDSPLHF. DNA for the CDR3: TGTGCCATCAGTGAGGACGTAGATTCACCCCTCCACTTT.

The rearrangement uses TRBV29-1 and TRBJ2-7, with 7 bases lining up with TRBD1. V was pared by 6 bases and J by 3 bases, with 8 bases of the junction left unmatched. The CDR3 has 13 amino acids. The germline V gene has CDR1 SQVTM and CDR2 ANQGSEA. The CDR3 spells CSVGDREFYEQYF. The CDR3 DNA reads as TGCAGCGTAGGCGACAGGGAATTCTACGAGCAGTACTTC.

Remarks on this clonotype: It is likely a read error, because the conserved phenylalanine at the end of the CDR3 is missing. The gene calls are TRBV10-3 and TRBJ1-2; TRBD1 is a possible D gene (5 bases). Trimming removed 10 bases from V and 8 bases from J, with 23 bases in between. The CDR3 sequence is 14 residues long. Germline V gene data show CDR1 as ENHRY and CDR2 as SYGVKD. The DNA of the CDR3 is TGTGCCAGCAGCACCGGGACTCTAATGGGGGGCTACACCATC. Translated: CASSTGTLMGGYTI.

Comments on this clonotype: Given a much more abundant clone one base away, this may be a read error. V and J are TRBV29-1 and TRBJ2-5; D might be TRBD1 (6 bases). Germline lookup yields CDR1 SQVTM and CDR2 ANQGSEA. This CDR3 is built from 11 residues. CDR3 sequence reads: CRAGTQETQYF. DNA for the CDR3: TGCAGAGCCGGGACACAAGAGACCCAGTACTTC.

V usage is TRBV28 and J usage is TRBJ2-5, with 8 positions matching TRBD2. Per the germline V gene, CDR1 is MDHEN and CDR2 is SYDVKM. The CDR3 runs 15 residues. Unmatched junction bases numbered 6, after V lost 2 bases and J lost 4 bases. CDR3 sequence reads: CASSLSSGVRETQYF. Here the CDR3 DNA reads TGTGCCAGCAGTTTAAGTAGCGGGGTTCGAGAGACCCAGTACTTC.

This sequence joins TRBV20-1 and TRBJ2-2; 8 bases are shared with TRBD2. Germline V CDR1 and CDR2: DFQATT, SNEGSKA (reference sequence). Trimming took 6 bases from V and 1 from J; bases not matched to a gene: 7. The CDR3 has 15 residues. The CDR3 sequence: CSASPTSGNTGELFF. For the CDR3, the DNA is TGCAGTGCCTCTCCAACTAGCGGGAACACCGGGGAGCTGTTTTTT.

The V gene is TRBV2, the J gene TRBJ2-7, with 11 bases fitting TRBD2. Trimming removed 5 bases from V and 4 bases from J; junction bases left unmatched: 4. There are 14 residues in the CDR3. Germline V gene data show CDR1 as SNHLY and CDR2 as FYNNEI. The CDR3 protein is CASSTRTSGYEQYF. The CDR3 region has the DNA TGTGCCAGCAGTACCCGGACTAGCGGGTACGAGCAGTACTTC.

This rearrangement joins TRBV5-1 to TRBJ2-5, with 7 bases fitting TRBD1. V gave up 5 bases and J gave up 5 bases; unmatched junction bases: 15. Germline assignment: CDR1 SGHRS and CDR2 YFSETQ. The CDR3 has 16 amino acids. In DNA form, the CDR3 reads TGCGCCAGCAGTATACCCAGGGGGTCAGGGCGGGAGACCCAGTACTTC. It codes for CASSIPRGSGRETQYF. Combining the CDR3 with reference TRBV5-1 and TRBJ2-5 gives the whole variable domain KAGVTQTPRYLIKTRGQQVTLSCSPISGHRSVSWYQQTPGQGLQFLFEYFSETQRNKGNFPGRFSGRQFSNSRSEMNVSTLELGDSALYLCASSIPRGSGRETQYFGPGTRLLVL.

On this clonotype itself: This may come from a read error, since a much larger clone is one base off. This chain's CDR3 is CAISEAQGVQTEAFF. DNA for the CDR3: TGTGCCATCAGTGAGGCACAGGGGGTTCAAACTGAAGCTTTCTTT. The rearrangement joins TRBV10-3 to TRBJ1-1; 8 positions agree with TRBD1. This CDR3 has 15 amino acids. The ends lost 2 bases at V and 5 bases at J; junction bases unmatched: 7. Germline CDR1 reads ENHRY; CDR2 reads SYGVKD.

The V gene is TRBV6-5, the J gene TRBJ2-5, with 11 bases lining up with TRBD2. With V trimmed by 0 bases and J by 5 bases, 8 bases remained unmatched. Germline V gene data show CDR1 as MNHEY and CDR2 as SVGAGI. CDR3 length: 17 residues. CDR3 residues: CASSYSGIAGGKETQYF. CDR3 in DNA: TGTGCCAGCAGTTACTCGGGGATAGCGGGAGGGAAGGAGACCCAGTACTTC.

This rearrangement joins TRBV5-1 to TRBJ1-2, with TRBD1 as a possible D gene (5 bases). Trimming cost V 4 bases and J 8 bases, with 15 bases left between them. The CDR3 is 13 amino acids. Looked up from germline, CDR1 is SGHRS and CDR2 is YFSETQ. CDR3 sequence (DNA): TGCGCCAGCAGCCGGGACCGGCAGGGCGGCTACACCTTC. Its protein product is CASSRDRQGGYTF.

V usage is TRBV4-3 and J usage is TRBJ1-4; a weak D match, TRBD1 (5 bases). Germline V gene lookup returns CDR1 LGHNA and CDR2 YSLEER. Trimming cost V 3 bases and J 5 bases, with 13 bases left between them. The length of the CDR3 is 15 residues. CDR3: CASSQGRGGNEKLFF. The CDR3 nucleotides are TGCGCCAGCAGCCAGGGTCGGGGGGGGAATGAAAAACTGTTTTTT.